The count of the clone carrying this T cell receptor (beta chain) is one. V dropped 5 bases and J dropped 3 bases, with 11 bases sitting between them. This CDR3 is 14 amino acids long. Germline V gene sequence: CDR1 MDHEN, CDR2 SYDVKM. Generated by immunoSEQ multiplex PCR, the TCRdb table keeps only in-frame clones and is missing some. The sample contains some 170,000 clones, 94% of which appear only once. The sample comes from a study of T cell responses to AZD1222 COVID-19 vaccine. This TCR derives from an adult who received the AZD1222 COVID-19 vaccine. The rearrangement links TRBV28 to TRBJ1-5; no firm D call. This specimen consisted of peripheral blood, obtained 28 days after the second AZD1222 dose. CDR3 DNA sequence: TGTGCCAGCAGTCGGACTGGGAACAATCAGCCCCAGCATTTT. This sequence encodes CASSRTGNNQPQHF.